One and the same sample provided the 25 T cell receptor beta chains below, sequenced in a study of T cells in localized non-small cell lung cancer (dated by TCRdb to 2019 to 2021). The library was generated by the immunoSEQ multiplex PCR assay. TCRdb took this table from immuneACCESS and kept in-frame rearrangements with V and J called. Such tables lack part of the clones; where checked against another copy, unresolved V genes explain under half of the gap, and the rest is unexplained. Here the sample has under 50,000 clones; 81% occur a single time. Of the sample, over 15% is held by the ten largest clones. This material consisted of peripheral blood mononuclear cells, taken before any cancer treatment. The receptors stem from a man aged 40 to 70 with stage III lung adenocarcinoma.

This chain links TRBV9 with TRBJ2-5, with a possible D match to TRBD2 (5 bases). Trimming took off 0 bases at V and 2 bases at J, with 11 bases between the two ends. The CDR3 consists of 15 residues. Germline CDR1 reads SGDLS; CDR2 reads YYNGEE. The CDR3 loop reads CASSVGTVSQETQYF. CDR3 in DNA: TGTGCCAGCAGCGTAGGGACTGTTTCACAAGAGACCCAGTACTTC.

A few counts support this clone. The chain carries TRBV7-8 and TRBJ2-1, with D possibly TRBD1 on 6 matching bases. CDR1 and CDR2 from the germline V gene are SGHVS and FQNEAQ. CDR3 length: 13 residues. V shed 6 bases and J shed 4 bases, with 10 bases lying between them. CDR3 in DNA: TGTGCCAGCAGTGGACAGTCTTACAATGAGCAGTTCTTC. Protein product: CASSGQSYNEQFF.

This chain joins TRBV4-1 and TRBJ1-4, with unresolved D. Trimming took 4 bases from V and 0 from J, leaving 18 bases between them. Germline V gives CDR1 MGHRA, CDR2 YSYEKL. This CDR3 region has 18 residues. The CDR3 reads CASSRSDVALATNEKLFF. DNA for the CDR3: TGCGCCAGCAGCCGGTCGGACGTGGCCTTAGCAACTAATGAAAAACTGTTTTTT.

This rearrangement joins TRBV6-1 to TRBJ2-7; perhaps TRBD1 as D (6 bases). Deletions cut 7 bases from V and 3 bases from J, with 13 bases between. CDR3 length: 13 amino acids. Germline loops: CDR1 MNHNS, CDR2 SASEGT. CDR3: CASNRDTYYEQYF. CDR3 sequence (DNA): TGTGCCAGCAACCGGGACACCTACTACGAGCAGTACTTC.

The chain employs TRBV5-6 and TRBJ2-7, with TRBD2 identical over 8 bases. The CDR3 has 13 amino acids. CDR1 is SGHDT, CDR2 YYEEEE, per germline. The V segment lost 3 bases and the J segment 7 bases; nucleotides outside the gene matches: 6. CDR3 nucleotide sequence: TGTGCCAGCAGCTCCTGGACTAGCCTTGAGCAGTACTTC. Translated, it gives CASSSWTSLEQYF.

The chain recombines TRBV25-1 with TRBJ2-5, with D perhaps TRBD2 (7 bases). The CDR3 is 17 amino acids. The V end was cut by 1 base, the J end by 5 bases, with 20 bases between. Germline V gives CDR1 MGHDK, CDR2 SYGVNS. The CDR3 loop is CASSELGGAGERETQYF. CDR3 in DNA: TGTGCCAGCAGTGAATTGGGGGGCGCGGGAGAGAGGGAGACCCAGTACTTC.

This clone was observed a few times. This sequence joins TRBV10-3 and TRBJ2-5, with TRBD2 identical over 9 bases. Germline CDR1 is ENHRY and CDR2 is SYGVKD. The length of the CDR3 is 16 residues. V lost 5 bases, J lost 1 base, and 8 bases stayed unmatched. CDR3: CAISPAGGGPQETQYF. The CDR3 nucleotides are TGTGCCATCAGTCCCGCGGGGGGGGGCCCCCAAGAGACCCAGTACTTC.

V and J are TRBV5-4 and TRBJ1-1; 8 bases match TRBD1. J was trimmed by 6 bases and V by 4 bases; bases with no gene match: 8. CDR3 size: 14 residues. In germline, CDR1 is SGHNT, CDR2 YYREEE (reference sequence). The CDR3: CASSEDRVWAEAFF. In DNA, the CDR3 is TGTGCCAGCAGCGAGGACAGGGTGTGGGCTGAAGCTTTCTTT.

V usage is TRBV4-1 and J usage is TRBJ2-7; D remains unclear. CDR1 and CDR2 (germline): MGHRA, YSYEKL. Trimming pared 4 bases from V and 1 base from J, leaving 11 bases between. The CDR3 runs to 14 residues. The CDR3: CASSPQEFSYEQYF. CDR3 coding DNA: TGCGCCAGCAGCCCACAAGAATTTTCCTACGAGCAGTACTTC.

The chain recombines TRBV15 with TRBJ1-1, with D possibly matching TRBD1 (5 bases). The V gene's germline CDR1 is LNHNV and CDR2 YYDKDF (reference sequence). V was shortened by 0 bases and J by 1 base, with 6 bases between the two germline ends. This CDR3 contains 14 residues. The CDR3 DNA follows: TGTGCCACCAGCAGAGATAGGGGGAACACTGAAGCTTTCTTT. Translation: CATSRDRGNTEAFF. The variable domain in full, completed from reference TRBV15 and TRBJ1-1, reads DAMVIQNPRYQVTQFGKPVTLSCSQTLNHNVMYWYQQKSSQAPKLLFHYYDKDFNNEADTPDNFQSRRPNTSFCFLDIRSPGLGDTAMYLCATSRDRGNTEAFFGQGTRLTVV.

This chain connects TRBV11-2 to TRBJ2-7, with D perhaps matching TRBD1 or TRBD2 (5 bases each). CDR3 length equals 13 residues. Germline CDR1 is SGHAT and CDR2 is FQNNGV. V was cut by 3 bases and J by 11 bases, with 17 bases left in between. CDR3 residues: CASSLGGGAAEYF. As DNA, the CDR3 is TGTGCCAGCAGCTTGGGTGGGGGAGCCGCTGAGTACTTC.

This clone was detected a few times. The chain joins TRBV11-1 to TRBJ1-3; 8 nucleotides match TRBD1. The junction had 15 bases not matched to a gene; V was cut back by 5 bases and J by 0 bases. The germline V gene encodes CDR1 SGHAT and CDR2 FQDESV (reference sequence). The CDR3 spans 19 residues. In nucleotides, the CDR3 is TGTGCCAGCAGCGAAATCTACCCAGGGGGCCCGTTCTCTGGAAACACCATATATTTT. It encodes CASSEIYPGGPFSGNTIYF.

The V gene is TRBV6-5, the J gene TRBJ2-2; tentatively, D is TRBD2 (6 bases). The CDR3 runs to 13 residues. V shed 6 bases and J shed 4 bases, with 9 bases lying between them. Germline lookup yields CDR1 MNHEY and CDR2 SVGAGI. CDR3 in amino acids: CASRASATGELFF. CDR3 nucleotides: TGTGCCAGCAGGGCTAGCGCCACCGGGGAGCTGTTTTTT.

This rearrangement joins TRBV28 to TRBJ2-7, with a weak D call TRBD1 (6 bases). Germline V gene data show CDR1 as MDHEN and CDR2 as SYDVKM. The germline V and J ends were trimmed by 1 base and 6 bases, with 13 bases remaining between them. CDR3 size: 14 residues. CDR3 sequence (DNA): TGTGCCAGCAGTTTATATCAGGGGATCGGCGAGCAGTACTTC. Protein: CASSLYQGIGEQYF.

This rearrangement joins TRBV2 to TRBJ2-5, with D perhaps given as TRBD1 or TRBD2 (6 bases each). Looked up from germline, CDR1 is SNHLY and CDR2 is FYNNEI. The CDR3 is made up of 14 amino acids. The V gene lost 5 bases and the J gene lost 1 base, with 11 bases spanning the gap. The CDR3 loop reads CASSTQGGQETQYF. CDR3 in DNA: TGTGCCAGCAGTACACAGGGAGGCCAAGAGACCCAGTACTTC.

The CDR3 spells CASSYDVNEQFF. As DNA, the CDR3 is TGTGCCAGCAGTTACGACGTTAATGAGCAGTTCTTC. V is TRBV6-5 and J is TRBJ2-1; no clear D. The V end lost 2 bases, the J end lost 7 bases, and 6 bases lay between the germline ends. CDR1 and CDR2 (germline): MNHEY, SVGAGI. This CDR3 comprises 12 residues.

V usage is TRBV5-1 and J usage is TRBJ1-1; D is undetermined. The CDR3 totals 14 residues. Trimming stripped 0 bases from V and 1 base from J, with 7 bases between. CDR1 is SGHRS and CDR2 is YFSETQ in the germline V gene. CDR3 amino acids: CASSLGWENTEAFF. DNA for the CDR3: TGCGCCAGCAGCTTGGGGTGGGAGAACACTGAAGCTTTCTTT. Based on the CDR3 plus reference TRBV5-1 and TRBJ1-1, the full variable domain is KAGVTQTPRYLIKTRGQQVTLSCSPISGHRSVSWYQQTPGQGLQFLFEYFSETQRNKGNFPGRFSGRQFSNSRSEMNVSTLELGDSALYLCASSLGWENTEAFFGQGTRLTVV.

The J gene is TRBJ2-1, the V gene TRBV30; a possible D gene is TRBD1 (5 bases). V gave up 3 bases and J gave up 7 bases, with 10 bases separating them. This CDR3 spans 12 amino acids. CDR1 is GTSNPN, CDR2 SVGIG, per germline (reference sequence). CDR3 nucleotide sequence: TGTGCCTGGAGCCTAGGGGTGAATGAGCAGTTCTTC. It yields the protein CAWSLGVNEQFF.

The chain uses TRBV30 and TRBJ1-6; D is uncertain. From germline, CDR1 is GTSNPN and CDR2 SVGIG (reference sequence). Trimming stripped 3 bases from V and 2 bases from J, with 11 bases between. The CDR3 length is 15 residues. This CDR3 is CAWSQYGTYNSPLHF. CDR3 DNA sequence: TGTGCCTGGAGCCAATATGGGACCTATAATTCACCCCTCCACTTT.

The chain combines TRBV5-8 with TRBJ2-2, with 10 bases aligning to TRBD1. V trimming: 4 bases; J trimming: 2 bases; junction bases outside the gene matches: 8. Germline CDR1 reads SGHTS; CDR2 reads YDEGEE. There are 17 residues in the CDR3. CDR3 DNA: TGTGCCAGCAGCGTGGGACAGGGGCCCTTTAACACCGGGGAGCTGTTTTTT. Amino acids: CASSVGQGPFNTGELFF.

This chain links TRBV2 with TRBJ2-5, with 9 bases that match TRBD2. There are 15 residues in the CDR3. Trimming removed 10 bases from V and 4 bases from J; junction bases left unmatched: 13. Germline values: CDR1 SNHLY, CDR2 FYNNEI. The CDR3 region has the DNA TGTGCCACCTCAGGGCGGGGGGGCCAGTCAGAGACCCAGTACTTC. Its translation is CATSGRGGQSETQYF.

This chain links TRBV6-5 with TRBJ1-1, with D possibly being TRBD1 (5 bases). Trimming left V 3 bases short and J 1 base short, with 9 bases between. The CDR3 is 14 residues long. Germline assignment: CDR1 MNHEY and CDR2 SVGAGI. The CDR3 region has the DNA TGTGCCAGCAGTTATCGGGGCGGGAACACTGAAGCTTTCTTT. Protein sequence: CASSYRGGNTEAFF.

The V gene is TRBV19, the J gene TRBJ1-2, with D possibly TRBD1 on 5 matching bases. The CDR3 loop spans 13 amino acids. V was clipped by 5 bases and J by 4 bases, with 11 bases between them. Per the germline V gene, CDR1 is LNHDA and CDR2 is SQIVND (reference sequence). The CDR3 nucleotides read TGTGCCAGTAGTGTAACAGGAGGCTATGGCTACACCTTC. Residues: CASSVTGGYGYTF.

The rearrangement uses TRBV18 and TRBJ2-5; D unclear. The V gene's germline CDR1 is KGHSH and CDR2 LQKENI. Deletions cut 5 bases from V and 5 bases from J, with 9 bases between. This CDR3 is built from 12 residues. The CDR3 region is CASSAERETQYF. The CDR3 DNA reads TGTGCCAGCTCAGCGGAGAGGGAGACCCAGTACTTC.

V is TRBV19 and J is TRBJ1-5; D gene uncertain. The CDR3 has 14 residues. V was shortened by 6 bases and J by 1 base, with 10 bases between the two germline ends. Germline values: CDR1 LNHDA, CDR2 SQIVND (reference sequence). CDR3 region: CASRDGQSNQPQHF. CDR3 sequence (DNA): TGTGCCAGTAGAGACGGTCAAAGCAATCAGCCCCAGCATTTT.